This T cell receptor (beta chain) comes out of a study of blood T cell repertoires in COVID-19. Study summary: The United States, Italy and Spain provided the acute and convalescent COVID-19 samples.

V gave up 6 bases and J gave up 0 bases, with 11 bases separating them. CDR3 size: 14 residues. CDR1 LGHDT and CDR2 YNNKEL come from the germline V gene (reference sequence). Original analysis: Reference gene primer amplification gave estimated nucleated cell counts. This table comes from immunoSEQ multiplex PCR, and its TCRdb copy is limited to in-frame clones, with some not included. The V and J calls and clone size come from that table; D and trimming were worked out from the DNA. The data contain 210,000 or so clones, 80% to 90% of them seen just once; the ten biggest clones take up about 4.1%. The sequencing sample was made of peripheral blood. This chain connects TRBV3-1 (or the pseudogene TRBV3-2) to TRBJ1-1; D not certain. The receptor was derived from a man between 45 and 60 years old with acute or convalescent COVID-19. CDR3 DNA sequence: TGTGCCAGCAGTATCAGGAAGATGAACACTGAAGCTTTCTTT. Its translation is CASSIRKMNTEAFF.